This T cell receptor beta chain was retrieved from a study of cytomegalovirus exposure and HLA in healthy donors. Germline CDR1 is MGHRA and CDR2 is YSYEKL. Unmatched junction bases numbered 3, after V lost 4 bases and J lost 5 bases. The CDR3 totals 15 residues. Use of 60 Vbeta and 13 Jbeta primers characterized the PCR. Measured with immunoSEQ multiplex PCR; TCRdb has only the in-frame clones, and not every one. This sample has 60,000 to 85,000 clones, with around 78% found just once. Sequencing was done on a sample of PBMCs. V usage is TRBV4-1 and J usage is TRBJ2-2, with 11 bases fitting TRBD1. This receptor was taken from a man aged 40-49 years in good health and CMV-seronegative. The CDR3 region is CASSLGQGATGELFF. In DNA, the CDR3 is TGCGCCAGCAGCCTCGGACAGGGGGCAACCGGGGAGCTGTTTTTT.